Listed below are T cell receptor beta chains from one sample, sequenced in a study of blood T cell repertoires in COVID-19. Profiled with immunoSEQ multiplex PCR; TCRdb holds only in-frame clones, not every one. The repertoire holds 250,000 to 300,000 clones, with around nine tenths as singletons. The source material was peripheral blood. These receptors came from a woman aged 60-70 years with acute or convalescent COVID-19. Both conserved end residues are trimmed from each CDR3. D genes are given only for firm matches. Where a row states a size, it is once, few, many or the class of an expanded clone; other rows omit it.

J,size,V,D,CDR3
TRBJ1-2,-,TRBV7-2,TRBD1,ASSPTRDSLET
TRBJ2-7,-,TRBV27,-,ASSLPGGYEQY
TRBJ1-2,-,TRBV6-5,-,ASSYHGGPNYGYT
TRBJ1-3,-,TRBV19,-,ASSEPGPGNTIY
TRBJ1-6,-,TRBV18,TRBD1,ASSPGTDSPLH
TRBJ1-5,-,TRBV15,TRBD1,ATSRVTGWGQPQH
TRBJ1-5,once,TRBV19,-,ASSSPSHAAHSNQPQH
TRBJ2-1,-,TRBV9,TRBD2,ASSATAGGHEQF
TRBJ2-7,-,TRBV11-3,TRBD1,ASSWGQGPYEQY
TRBJ2-3,-,TRBV9,TRBD2,ASSAETSGGDTQY
TRBJ1-1,-,TRBV6-5,TRBD1,ASTRQGDTEAF
TRBJ1-2,-,TRBV6-2/TRBV6-3,-,ASSYSGEGFRYGYT
TRBJ1-5,-,TRBV27,-,ASSQGDQPQH
TRBJ1-2,-,TRBV5-1,TRBD1,ASSFGTGEILGT
TRBJ1-5,-,TRBV19,TRBD1,ASGIQGRGNQPQH
TRBJ2-3,-,TRBV4-2,TRBD2,ASSQPAGGADTDTQY
TRBJ1-6,-,TRBV5-5,TRBD1,ASSPDRGYNSPLH
TRBJ2-1,-,TRBV29-1,TRBD2,SVGLAIMAYNEQF
TRBJ2-5,-,TRBV7-8,TRBD2,ASSPGTSGIPRETQY
TRBJ2-5,few,TRBV29-1,TRBD1,SVIPGQGAQETQY
TRBJ2-2,-,TRBV27,-,ASSPYAGELF
TRBJ1-1,-,TRBV19,-,ASSTRVRGPMNTEAF
TRBJ2-6,-,TRBV7-2,TRBD2,ASSLSFGGGTSGANVLT
TRBJ1-1,-,TRBV18,-,ASSPLNGGTEAF
TRBJ2-5,-,TRBV18,-,ASSPPLSARRLETQY
TRBJ1-6,-,TRBV7-9,TRBD1,ASSPSPGTAVNSPLH
TRBJ2-3,-,TRBV27,TRBD2,ASSLSSGGPPDTQY
TRBJ2-5,-,TRBV9,-,ASSPHGGAFQETQY
TRBJ1-6,-,TRBV20-1,TRBD1,SASKTGGNSPLH
TRBJ1-2,-,TRBV5-8,-,ASSTVGSTNYGYT
TRBJ2-3,once,TRBV5-5,TRBD2,ASSSIFTAGVTPDTQY
TRBJ2-7,-,TRBV28,-,ASSTRTPAGSYEQY
TRBJ1-6,-,TRBV6-5,-,ASLTQAYNSPLH
TRBJ1-6,-,TRBV7-9,-,ASSLTGKAMSPLH
TRBJ2-1,-,TRBV15,-,ATSRLTTSSYNEQF
TRBJ2-2,-,TRBV28,TRBD1,ASRTRNRGTGELF
TRBJ2-2,-,TRBV6-4,TRBD2,ASSVRGGWTGELF
TRBJ2-2,-,TRBV5-1,-,ASSLGGGDNTGELF
TRBJ2-3,-,TRBV9,TRBD1,ASSPRTGAFFSDTQY
TRBJ2-7,-,TRBV25-1,TRBD2,ASSAGTSVYEQY
TRBJ2-1,-,TRBV30,TRBD2,AWSVMGGRKF
TRBJ2-5,few,TRBV7-7,TRBD2,ASSPSGGASIQETQY
TRBJ2-7,-,TRBV28,-,ASSTPNEQY
TRBJ1-5,once,TRBV7-2,-,ASSFEVNTGRPQH
TRBJ1-2,-,TRBV6-2/TRBV6-3,TRBD1,ASSGDRKANYGYT
TRBJ1-1,-,TRBV7-9,-,ASSSSSRQRTEAF